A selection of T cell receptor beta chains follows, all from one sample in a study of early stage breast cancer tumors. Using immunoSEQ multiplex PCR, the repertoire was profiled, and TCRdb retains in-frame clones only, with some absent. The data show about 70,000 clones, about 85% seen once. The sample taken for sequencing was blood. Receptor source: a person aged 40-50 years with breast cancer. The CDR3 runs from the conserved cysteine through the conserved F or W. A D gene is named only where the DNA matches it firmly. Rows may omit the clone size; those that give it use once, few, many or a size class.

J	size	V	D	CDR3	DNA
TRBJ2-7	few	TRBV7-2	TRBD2	CASSLAGSAYEQYF	TGTGCCAGCAGCCTAGCGGGATCTGCCTACGAGCAGTACTTC
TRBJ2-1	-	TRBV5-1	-	CASSLVPQSNEQFF	TGCGCCAGCAGCTTGGTCCCCCAGTCCAATGAGCAGTTCTTC
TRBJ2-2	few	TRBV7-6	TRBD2	CASITNGGSGMRELFF	TGTGCCAGCATCACAAACGGGGGTAGCGGGATGAGGGAGCTGTTTTTT
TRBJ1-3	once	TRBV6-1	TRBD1	CASRTGGYSGNTIYF	TGTGCCAGCAGAACAGGGGGATACTCTGGAAACACCATATATTTT
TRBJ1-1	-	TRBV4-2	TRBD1	CASGTVNTEAFF	TGTGCCAGCGGGACAGTGAACACTGAAGCTTTCTTT
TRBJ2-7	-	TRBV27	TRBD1	CASSLAATGGLHEQYF	TGTGCCAGCAGTTTAGCCGCGACAGGGGGTTTACACGAGCAGTACTTC
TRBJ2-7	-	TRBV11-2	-	CASSQSGASYEQYF	TGTGCCAGCAGCCAGTCGGGGGCTTCCTACGAGCAGTACTTC
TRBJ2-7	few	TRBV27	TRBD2	CASSRGASGSYEQYF	TGTGCCAGCAGTCGAGGGGCTAGCGGGAGTTACGAGCAGTACTTC
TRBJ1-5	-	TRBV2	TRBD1	CASSERSGGLRDAHF	TGTGCCAGCAGTGAAAGGTCAGGGGGCCTAAGAGATGCGCATTTT
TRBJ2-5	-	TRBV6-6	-	CASSYSWETQYF	TGTGCCAGCAGTTACTCGTGGGAGACCCAGTACTTC
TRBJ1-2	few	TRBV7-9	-	CASSPKGGGPYGYTF	TGTGCCAGCAGTCCCAAGGGGGGAGGGCCCTATGGCTACACCTTC
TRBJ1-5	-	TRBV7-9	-	CASSLAGGRGANQPQHF	TGTGCCAGCAGCTTAGCGGGTGGGCGGGGGGCCAATCAGCCCCAGCATTTT
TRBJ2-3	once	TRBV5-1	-	CASSSPTDPSTDTQYF	TGCGCCAGCAGCTCCCCGACAGATCCAAGCACAGATACGCAGTATTTT
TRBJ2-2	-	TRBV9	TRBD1	CASSARQGAAGELFF	TGTGCCAGCAGCGCACGACAGGGGGCGGCCGGGGAGCTGTTTTTT
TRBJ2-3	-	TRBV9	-	CASSVRGREGADTQYF	TGTGCCAGCAGCGTACGGGGCCGGGAAGGGGCAGATACGCAGTATTTT
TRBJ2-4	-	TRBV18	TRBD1	CASSGGQQENIQYF	TGTGCCAGCTCAGGGGGACAGCAAGAAAACATTCAGTACTTC
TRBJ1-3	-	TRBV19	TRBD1	CASSQPGTGPSRRNTIYF	TGTGCCAGTAGTCAGCCCGGGACAGGACCTTCTCGTCGGAACACCATATATTTT
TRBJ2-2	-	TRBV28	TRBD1	CASSSPGTGSGELFF	TGTGCCAGCAGTTCCCCCGGGACAGGTTCCGGGGAGCTGTTTTTT
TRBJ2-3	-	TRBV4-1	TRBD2	CASSPRGLADTQYF	TGCGCCAGCAGCCCCCGAGGACTAGCGGATACGCAGTATTTT
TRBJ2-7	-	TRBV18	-	CASSPGSYEQYF	TGTGCCAGCTCACCAGGGTCCTACGAGCAGTACTTC
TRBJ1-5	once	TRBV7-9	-	CASSNAGLSGPQHF	TGTGCCAGCAGCAATGCGGGATTATCGGGGCCCCAGCATTTT
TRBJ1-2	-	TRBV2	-	CASSQDVYGYTF	TGTGCCAGCAGTCAAGACGTCTATGGCTACACCTTC
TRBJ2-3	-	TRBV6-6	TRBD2	CASSYVLAGGVDTQYF	TGTGCCAGCAGTTACGTACTAGCGGGGGGGGTCGATACGCAGTATTTT
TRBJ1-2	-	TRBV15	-	CATSRGVAPNYGYTF	TGTGCCACCAGCAGAGGGGTGGCCCCCAACTATGGCTACACCTTC
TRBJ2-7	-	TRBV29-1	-	CSASRLGTPHDEQYF	TGCAGCGCAAGCCGGCTTGGGACTCCCCATGACGAGCAGTACTTC
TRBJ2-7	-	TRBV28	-	CASSSAEGYEQYF	TGTGCCAGCAGTTCGGCTGAAGGCTACGAGCAGTACTTC
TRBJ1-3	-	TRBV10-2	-	CASSTDREGGNTIYF	TGCGCCAGCAGTACAGACAGAGAAGGTGGAAACACCATATATTTT
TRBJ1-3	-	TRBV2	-	CASTRGNSGSGNTIYF	TGTGCCAGCACCCGAGGGAATTCGGGCTCTGGAAACACCATATATTTT
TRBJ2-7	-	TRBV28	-	CASSLSGRGEQYF	TGTGCCAGCAGTTTATCGGGACGTGGGGAGCAGTACTTC
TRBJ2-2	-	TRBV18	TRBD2	CASSPFWRESAGELFF	TGTGCCAGCTCACCATTCTGGCGGGAGTCGGCCGGGGAGCTGTTTTTT
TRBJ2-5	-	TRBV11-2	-	CASSLSYLAQETQYF	TGTGCCAGCAGCTTAAGTTACCTGGCCCAAGAGACCCAGTACTTC
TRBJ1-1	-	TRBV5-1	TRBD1	CASSFQGADTEAFF	TGCGCCAGCAGCTTCCAGGGGGCCGACACTGAAGCTTTCTTT
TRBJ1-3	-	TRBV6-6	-	CASSYSTVSGNTIYF	TGTGCCAGCAGTTACTCGACTGTCTCTGGAAACACCATATATTTT
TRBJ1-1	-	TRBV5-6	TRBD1	CASSLGDRAGTEAFF	TGTGCCAGCAGCTTGGGGGACAGGGCCGGCACTGAAGCTTTCTTT
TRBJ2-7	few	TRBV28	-	CASRVGHSYEQYF	TGTGCCAGCAGGGTTGGGCACAGCTACGAGCAGTACTTC
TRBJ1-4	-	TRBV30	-	CAWSLTPFGEKLFF	TGTGCCTGGAGTTTAACCCCTTTTGGTGAAAAACTGTTTTTT
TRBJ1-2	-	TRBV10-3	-	CAISEAEITYYGYTF	TGTGCCATCAGTGAGGCGGAGATTACCTACTATGGCTACACCTTC
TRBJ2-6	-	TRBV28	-	CASSLQGTGANVLTF	TGTGCCAGCAGCCTACAGGGAACTGGGGCCAACGTCCTGACTTTC
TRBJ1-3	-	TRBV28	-	CASSPAPGSTGNTIYF	TGTGCCAGCAGCCCCGCTCCCGGTAGTACTGGAAACACCATATATTTT
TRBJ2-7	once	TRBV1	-	CTSSPGTGDSYEQYF	TGCACCAGCAGCCCCGGGACAGGGGACTCCTACGAGCAGTACTTC
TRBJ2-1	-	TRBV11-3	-	CASSLMVDNEQFF	TGTGCCAGCAGCTTGATGGTTGACAATGAGCAGTTCTTC
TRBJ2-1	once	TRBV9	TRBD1	CASRKADRGNEQFF	TGTGCCAGCAGGAAGGCTGACAGGGGTAATGAGCAGTTCTTC
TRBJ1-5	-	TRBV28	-	CASSLRMQPQHF	TGTGCCAGCAGTTTACGTATGCAGCCCCAGCATTTT
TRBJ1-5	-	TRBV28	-	CASSLWENSNQPQHF	TGTGCCAGCAGTTTGTGGGAGAATAGCAATCAGCCCCAGCATTTT
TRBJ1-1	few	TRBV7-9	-	CASSSPRDSEGAFF	TGTGCCAGCAGCTCCCCAAGAGACTCAGAAGGAGCTTTCTTT
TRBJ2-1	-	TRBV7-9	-	CASSPENFEQFF	TGTGCCAGCAGCCCGGAGAATTTCGAGCAGTTCTTC
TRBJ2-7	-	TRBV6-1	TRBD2	CATRTSGAYEQYF	TGTGCCACCCGGACTAGCGGGGCCTACGAGCAGTACTTC
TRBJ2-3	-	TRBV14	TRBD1	CASRRQGSPWQYF	TGTGCCAGCAGGCGACAGGGGTCTCCCTGGCAGTATTTT
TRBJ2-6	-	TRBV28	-	CASRGGGANVLTF	TGTGCCAGCAGGGGCGGGGGGGCCAACGTCCTGACTTTC